The 18 T cell receptor beta chains below all came from one sample that was sequenced in a study of cytomegalovirus exposure and HLA in healthy donors. The PCR was carried out with 60 Vbeta primers and 13 Jbeta primers. The data were produced by immunoSEQ multiplex PCR, yet TCRdb's version contains in-frame clones alone and is incomplete. This sample yields about 170,000 clones, of which 80% to 90% are seen a single time; approximately 0.8% belongs to the top ten. Material: PBMCs. The receptors here all came from a woman between 18 and 29 years old in good health and CMV-seronegative.

This sequence joins TRBV27 and TRBJ1-5; possibly TRBD1 for D (6 bases). The CDR3 is made up of 13 amino acids. V shed 8 bases and J shed 4 bases, with 12 bases lying between them. CDR1 and CDR2 (germline): MNHEY, SMNVEV (reference sequence). The CDR3 bases are TGTGCCAGCCGGGACACACTTAATCAGCCCCAGCATTTT. Its protein is CASRDTLNQPQHF.

The chain joins TRBV27 to TRBJ2-3, with D perhaps matching TRBD2 (6 bases). The CDR3 has 14 amino acids. In germline, CDR1 is MNHEY, CDR2 SMNVEV (reference sequence). V shed 6 bases and J shed 11 bases, with 21 bases lying between them. CDR3: CASRRPGEVDQQYF. The CDR3 coding sequence is TGTGCCAGCAGGCGCCCCGGGGAGGTCGATCAGCAGTATTTT.

This chain uses TRBV7-2 with TRBJ1-1; TRBD1 agrees at 7 bases. J gave up 8 bases and V 5 bases, and 2 bases lay outside the gene matches. The CDR3 contains 11 residues. Per germline, CDR1 SGHTA and CDR2 FQGNSA. The CDR3: CASSRTGEAFF. The CDR3 DNA reads TGTGCCAGCAGCCGGACAGGAGAAGCTTTCTTT.

This rearrangement joins TRBV5-1 to TRBJ2-7; weak D call: TRBD2 (6 bases). From germline, CDR1 is SGHRS and CDR2 YFSETQ. This CDR3 region has 14 residues. V lost 4 bases and J lost 5, with 16 bases in between. The CDR3, as DNA: TGCGCCAGCAGCCTCGATCAGGGACTCCACGAGCAGTACTTC. Translating it yields CASSLDQGLHEQYF.

This clone came up a few times. V gene TRBV5-1 combines with J gene TRBJ2-1; 9 nucleotides line up with TRBD2. The length of the CDR3 is 16 residues. The germline CDR1 and CDR2 sequences are SGHRS and YFSETQ. The V gene end was trimmed by 0 bases and the J gene end by 3 bases; junction bases not matched to a gene: 4. The CDR3 nucleotides are TGCGCCAGCAGCTTGGGCGCTAGCGGGATCTACAATGAGCAGTTCTTC. This gives the protein CASSLGASGIYNEQFF.

This clone was found a few times. The chain is built from TRBV2 and TRBJ1-5; D gene ambiguous. Trimming pared 5 bases from V and 2 bases from J, leaving 13 bases between. The CDR3 totals 15 residues. Per the germline V gene, CDR1 is SNHLY and CDR2 is FYNNEI. DNA for the CDR3: TGTGCCAGCAGTTTGGCCAGCGCGGGCAATCAGCCCCAGCATTTT. This encodes CASSLASAGNQPQHF.

This rearrangement joins TRBV7-9 to TRBJ1-4; 10 bases are shared with TRBD1. The trim removed 2 bases at V and 7 bases at J, leaving 10 bases unmatched. Germline loops: CDR1 SEHNR, CDR2 FQNEAQ (reference sequence). The CDR3 totals 17 residues. The CDR3 sequence: CASSLMGQGFGFEKLFF. The CDR3 DNA sequence: TGTGCCAGCAGCTTAATGGGACAGGGGTTTGGTTTTGAAAAACTGTTTTTT.

The chain carries TRBV25-1 and TRBJ1-3; D is possibly TRBD1 (5 bases). The CDR3 totals 11 residues. V lost 4 bases and J 9 bases, leaving 7 bases between the germline ends. Germline-derived CDR1 and CDR2 are MGHDK and SYGVNS. CDR3 in amino acids: CASSGGGTIYF. The CDR3 bases are TGTGCCAGCAGTGGCGGGGGCACCATATATTTT.

The chain joins TRBV27 to TRBJ2-7; 8 bases line up with TRBD1. The CDR3 has 19 amino acids. Germline V gene lookup returns CDR1 MNHEY and CDR2 SMNVEV (reference sequence). The junction had 21 bases not matched to a gene; V was cut back by 6 bases and J by 2 bases. The CDR3 nucleotides read TGTGCCAGCAGACACACAACCGGGACAGGATTTTCGAGCGCCTACGAGCAGTACTTC. This sequence encodes CASRHTTGTGFSSAYEQYF.

The chain has TRBV11-2 and TRBJ2-6; TRBD1 might be the D (5 bases). The CDR3 covers 15 residues. V was shortened by 0 bases and J by 3 bases, with 6 bases between the two germline ends. Germline V gene sequence: CDR1 SGHAT, CDR2 FQNNGV. The CDR3 nucleotides are TGTGCCAGCAGCTTAGACAGGGTTGGGGCCAACGTCCTGACTTTC. Encoded protein: CASSLDRVGANVLTF.

The chain uses TRBV28 and TRBJ2-3; TRBD2 aligns across 14 bases. This CDR3 spans 14 amino acids. Trimming took 3 bases from V and 13 from J; bases not matched to a gene: 6. CDR1 is MDHEN, CDR2 SYDVKM, per germline. The CDR3 sequence: CASSFGGTSGGEYF. The CDR3 region has the DNA TGTGCCAGCAGTTTCGGGGGGACTAGCGGGGGCGAGTATTTT.

The rearrangement joins TRBV29-1 to TRBJ1-5; 7 bases map to TRBD1. The CDR3 runs 14 residues. V lost 6 bases, J lost 4 bases, and 9 bases stayed unmatched. Germline CDR1 and CDR2: SQVTM and ANQGSEA. The CDR3 DNA sequence: TGCAGCGTCGCAACAGGGGCCGATAATCAGCCCCAGCATTTT. Translating it yields CSVATGADNQPQHF. Variable domain in full (rest from reference TRBV29-1 and TRBJ1-5): SAVISQKPSRDICQRGTSLTIQCQVDSQVTMMFWYRQQPGQSLTLIATANQGSEATYESGFVIDKFPISRPNLTFSTLTVSNMSPEDSSIYLCSVATGADNQPQHFGDGTRLSIL.

The genes are TRBV5-1 and TRBJ1-1; D may be TRBD1 (5 bases). Trimming cost V 0 bases and J 4 bases, with 13 bases left between them. Germline V CDR1 and CDR2: SGHRS, YFSETQ. CDR3 size: 15 residues. The CDR3 DNA is TGCGCCAGCAGCTTGGCCCCGAGGGGAGGCACTGAAGCTTTCTTT. Protein product: CASSLAPRGGTEAFF.

This sequence joins TRBV9 and TRBJ2-1, with 7 bases that match TRBD2. Looked up from germline, CDR1 is SGDLS and CDR2 is YYNGEE. The CDR3 length is 15 residues. Trimming at V came to 0 bases and at J to 5 bases, leaving 5 bases not matched to a gene. CDR3 bases: TGTGCCAGCAGCGTAGGGGGACTACGAAACAATGAGCAGTTCTTC. Protein sequence: CASSVGGLRNNEQFF.

The chain employs TRBV5-4 and TRBJ1-6, with D possibly matching TRBD1 (5 bases). The CDR3 sequence is 14 residues long. CDR1 and CDR2 from the germline V gene are SGHNT and YYREEE (reference sequence). V was trimmed by 7 bases and J by 7 bases, leaving 15 bases between them. The CDR3 sequence: CASAITAGNSPLHF. CDR3 nucleotides: TGTGCCAGCGCGATAACAGCAGGGAATTCACCCCTCCACTTT.

The chain uses TRBV28 and TRBJ1-4, with TRBD1 as a possible D gene (5 bases). The CDR3 is made up of 14 amino acids. Germline V gives CDR1 MDHEN, CDR2 SYDVKM. V was clipped by 6 bases and J by 4 bases, with 12 bases between them. CDR3: CASSRVAVNEKLFF. For the CDR3, the DNA is TGTGCCAGCAGCAGGGTTGCAGTTAATGAAAAACTGTTTTTT.

The gene calls are TRBV18 and TRBJ2-5; D might be TRBD1 (5 bases). The germline CDR1 and CDR2 sequences are KGHSH and LQKENI. The CDR3 totals 13 residues. With 8 bases removed from V and 5 bases from J, the gap between germline ends came to 15 bases. The chain's CDR3 is CASTQGVTETQYF. CDR3 sequence (DNA): TGTGCCAGCACTCAGGGTGTAACGGAGACCCAGTACTTC.

This rearrangement joins TRBV19 to TRBJ2-2, with 9 bases identical to TRBD1. The germline V gene has CDR1 LNHDA and CDR2 SQIVND (reference sequence). The V and J ends lost 4 bases and 8 bases, in that order; junction bases with no gene match: 11. The CDR3 is 16 amino acids. CDR3 nucleotide sequence: TGTGCCAGTAGTACGCAGGACAGGGGTTTTCGTGGGGAGCTGTTTTTT. Translated, it gives CASSTQDRGFRGELFF.